This TCR beta chain comes out of a study of early T cells in non-severe SARS-CoV-2 infection. Study results and limitations: Sequences matched to VDJdb favored anti-spike CD8 responses, while private and CD4 specificities were missed.

Remarks on this clonotype: What it recognizes is unknown.

TCRdb reanalysed the 5' RACE reads using MiXCR and keeps one entry per CDR3 protein. This table has tens of thousands of distinct CDR3 sequences, 12% appearing once. The sequence derives from an adult who was a healthcare worker with PCR-confirmed SARS-CoV-2 infection or an uninfected control (not recorded which). Sequencing used whole blood.

CDR3 sequence reads: CAISESTAPTGELFF. The DNA for the CDR3 is TGTGCCATCAGTGAGTCGACAGCACCCACCGGGGAGCTGTTTTTT. This sequence joins TRBV10-3 and TRBJ2-2; maybe TRBD1 (5 bases). The CDR3 spans 15 residues. Per the germline V gene, CDR1 is ENHRY and CDR2 is SYGVKD. Trimming cost V 0 bases and J 4 bases, with 9 bases left between them.